One sample yielded the 26 T cell receptor beta chains listed below, sequenced in a study of cytomegalovirus exposure and HLA in healthy donors. PCR involved 60 Vbeta and 13 Jbeta primers. The assay was immunoSEQ multiplex PCR, and TCRdb's table has in-frame clones only and misses some. Of about 200,000 clones in the sample, 70% to 90% are singletons; the top ten hold approximately 0.31%. Sample: PBMCs. These receptors were taken from a woman aged 30 to 39 in good health and CMV-seronegative.

This rearrangement joins TRBV30 to TRBJ2-1; 8 bases align to TRBD1. The CDR3 covers 14 residues. V was clipped by 5 bases and J by 7 bases; unmatched bases: 10. The V gene's germline CDR1 is GTSNPN and CDR2 SVGIG (reference sequence). The CDR3 nucleotides read TGTGCCTGGTTCTCCGGGACAGGCGAAAATGAGCAGTTCTTC. The encoded protein is CAWFSGTGENEQFF.

V gene TRBV7-8 combines with J gene TRBJ2-5, with TRBD2 matching over 9 bases. Per the germline V gene, CDR1 is SGHVS and CDR2 is FQNEAQ. After removal of 2 bases from V and 2 bases from J, the junction contained 6 bases not matched to a gene. This CDR3 has 16 residues. This CDR3 reads CASSLPAGGLQETQYF. The CDR3 DNA sequence: TGTGCCAGCAGCTTACCGGCGGGGGGGCTTCAAGAGACCCAGTACTTC.

The rearrangement uses TRBV19 and TRBJ2-2; a weak D match, TRBD2 (6 bases). V lost 2 bases and J 4 bases, leaving 14 bases between the germline ends. The CDR3 extends over 16 amino acids. Germline V CDR1 and CDR2: LNHDA, SQIVND (reference sequence). The CDR3, as DNA: TGTGCCAGTAGTATACTGGGAGGTCGTGGCACCGGGGAGCTGTTTTTT. It codes for CASSILGGRGTGELFF.

In its sample, this clone was seen once. The chain recombines TRBV27 with TRBJ2-1; 7 bases are shared with TRBD1. Germline V gives CDR1 MNHEY, CDR2 SMNVEV (reference sequence). The CDR3 has 13 residues. With 8 bases clipped from V and 4 bases from J, the junction kept 5 bases outside the gene matches. The DNA of the CDR3 is TGTGCCAGCGCCCGGGACAGTTACAATGAGCAGTTCTTC. Its protein is CASARDSYNEQFF.

CDR3 sequence: CASASRSSYEQYF. The CDR3, as DNA: TGTGCCAGTGCTAGCAGGAGCTCCTACGAGCAGTACTTC. The rearrangement joins TRBV18 to TRBJ2-7; D is perhaps TRBD2 (5 bases). Germline V gene lookup returns CDR1 KGHSH and CDR2 LQKENI. Trimming left V 9 bases short and J 0 bases short, with 12 bases between. CDR3 length: 13 residues.

V and J are TRBV7-9 and TRBJ2-2; TRBD1 aligns across 10 bases. The V gene end was trimmed by 3 bases and the J gene end by 4 bases; junction bases not matched to a gene: 11. This CDR3 comprises 18 residues. Per the germline V gene, CDR1 is SEHNR and CDR2 is FQNEAQ (reference sequence). The CDR3 reads CASSFPGRDRGPTGELFF. As DNA, the CDR3 is TGTGCCAGCAGCTTTCCCGGTAGGGACAGGGGACCCACCGGGGAGCTGTTTTTT.

This sequence joins TRBV27 and TRBJ1-2, with a possible D match to TRBD1 (6 bases). Trimming pared 8 bases from V and 6 bases from J, leaving 13 bases between. The CDR3 is 12 amino acids. CDR1 and CDR2 from the germline V gene are MNHEY and SMNVEV (reference sequence). CDR3 residues: CASGQWPHGYTF. The CDR3 DNA is TGTGCCAGCGGACAGTGGCCCCATGGCTACACCTTC.

This chain uses TRBV4-1 with TRBJ2-1; the D gene is possibly TRBD2 (6 bases). From germline, CDR1 is MGHRA and CDR2 YSYEKL. This CDR3 has 13 residues. The V gene lost 3 bases and the J gene lost 9 bases, with 12 bases spanning the gap. The CDR3 nucleotides are TGCGCCAGCAGCCAGCTGACTAGTCCTGAGCAGTTCTTC. Its translation is CASSQLTSPEQFF.

The chain has TRBV28 and TRBJ2-7; D uncertain. Germline CDR1 reads MDHEN; CDR2 reads SYDVKM. Trimming took 3 bases from V and 5 from J, leaving 11 bases between them. The CDR3 is 13 amino acids. The CDR3 region has the DNA TGTGCCAGCAGTTTTTTCAGTCCCCACGAGCAGTACTTC. It yields the protein CASSFFSPHEQYF.

The sample holds one count of this clone. This sequence joins TRBV9 and TRBJ2-7; D remains unclear. The V end lost 4 bases, the J end lost 2 bases, and 10 bases lay between the germline ends. This CDR3 is 13 amino acids long. Germline V gene data show CDR1 as SGDLS and CDR2 as YYNGEE. CDR3 nucleotides: TGTGCCAGCAGCCTGGGTACTACCTACGAGCAGTACTTC. Translating it yields CASSLGTTYEQYF. The variable domain in full, with the rest retrieved from reference TRBV9 and TRBJ2-7, is DSGVTQTPKHLITATGQRVTLRCSPRSGDLSVYWYQQSLDQGLQFLIQYYNGEERAKGNILERFSAQQFPDLHSELNLSSLELGDSALYFCASSLGTTYEQYFGPGTRLTVT.

V and J are TRBV19 and TRBJ2-7; D may be TRBD1 (7 bases). Germline V CDR1 and CDR2: LNHDA, SQIVND (reference sequence). The CDR3 loop spans 17 amino acids. Between the trimmed V and J ends, which lost 4 bases and 5 bases, there was a span of 24 bases. The CDR3 DNA reads as TGTGCCAGTAGTAAGCCGACAGGGACCAGGGGGGTCAACGAGCAGTACTTC. Its translation is CASSKPTGTRGVNEQYF.

This sequence joins TRBV5-1 and TRBJ2-3; 7 bases match TRBD2. The trim removed 1 base at V and 1 base at J, leaving 0 bases unmatched. Germline values: CDR1 SGHRS, CDR2 YFSETQ. The CDR3 spans 14 residues. DNA of the CDR3: TGCGCCAGCAGCTTGACTAGCGGCACAGATACGCAGTATTTT. It yields the protein CASSLTSGTDTQYF.

This clone showed up just a few times. The V and J genes are TRBV14 and TRBJ1-2; TRBD1 is a possible D gene (5 bases). CDR3 length: 13 amino acids. Germline V gene sequence: CDR1 SGHDN, CDR2 FVKESK. Trimming cost V 4 bases and J 5 bases, with 11 bases left between them. CDR3 nucleotide sequence: TGTGCCAGCAGCCCGGGACTTCAGTATGGCTACACCTTC. Protein sequence: CASSPGLQYGYTF. The full variable domain, completed using reference TRBV14 and TRBJ1-2, is EAGVTQFPSHSVIEKGQTVTLRCDPISGHDNLYWYRRVMGKEIKFLLHFVKESKQDESGMPNNRFLAERTGGTYSTLKVQPAELEDSGVYFCASSPGLQYGYTFGSGTRLTVV.

The V and J genes are TRBV9 and TRBJ2-1; weak D call: TRBD2 (5 bases). V was shortened by 0 bases and J by 8 bases, with 9 bases between the two germline ends. Germline-derived CDR1 and CDR2 are SGDLS and YYNGEE. The CDR3 is 13 residues long. The CDR3, as DNA: TGTGCCAGCAGCGTAGATCAGGAGGATGAGCAGTTCTTC. Its translation: CASSVDQEDEQFF. The full variable domain, completed using reference TRBV9 and TRBJ2-1, is DSGVTQTPKHLITATGQRVTLRCSPRSGDLSVYWYQQSLDQGLQFLIQYYNGEERAKGNILERFSAQQFPDLHSELNLSSLELGDSALYFCASSVDQEDEQFFGPGTRLTVL.

The sample holds one count of this clone. This rearrangement joins TRBV29-1 to TRBJ2-1, with D unresolved. Trimming removed 6 bases from V and 8 bases from J, with 23 bases in between. The length of the CDR3 is 15 residues. Germline V gene data show CDR1 as SQVTM and CDR2 as ANQGSEA. The CDR3 here is CSVGDLRLNGYEQFF. CDR3 sequence (DNA): TGCAGCGTCGGAGATTTGAGGCTTAATGGATATGAGCAGTTCTTC.

J is TRBJ2-7 and V is TRBV27; 7 nucleotides agree with TRBD2. With V trimmed by 8 bases and J by 0 bases, 4 bases remained unmatched. The length of the CDR3 is 13 residues. The germline CDR1 and CDR2 sequences are MNHEY and SMNVEV (reference sequence). This CDR3 reads CASRLAASYEQYF. CDR3 nucleotides: TGTGCCAGCCGGCTAGCGGCCTCCTACGAGCAGTACTTC.

This chain joins TRBV15 and TRBJ1-1; D is uncertain. V lost 0 bases, J lost 1 base, and 9 bases lay in between. The CDR3 covers 15 residues. Per the germline V gene, CDR1 is LNHNV and CDR2 is YYDKDF (reference sequence). CDR3 sequence: CATSRDAGENTEAFF. The CDR3 bases are TGTGCCACCAGCAGAGATGCCGGTGAGAACACTGAAGCTTTCTTT.

The chain links TRBV6-5 to TRBJ1-1, with D possibly being TRBD1 (5 bases). V was clipped by 6 bases and J by 7 bases, with 9 bases between them. CDR3 length: 11 residues. Germline V gene lookup returns CDR1 MNHEY and CDR2 SVGAGI. The CDR3 loop reads CASRQAFEAFF. As DNA, the CDR3 is TGTGCCAGCAGACAGGCATTTGAAGCTTTCTTT.

The J gene is TRBJ1-2, the V gene TRBV5-1, with a tentative D call TRBD1 (5 bases). The CDR3 runs 15 residues. V was clipped by 2 bases and J by 4 bases, with 15 bases between them. Germline V gene lookup returns CDR1 SGHRS and CDR2 YFSETQ. The CDR3 DNA sequence: TGCGCCAGCAGCTTCACGGGGGTAGGCGGCTATGGCTACACCTTC. Protein product: CASSFTGVGGYGYTF.

The chain recombines TRBV5-4 with TRBJ2-7; 8 bases map to TRBD2. This CDR3 has 15 amino acids. J lost 6 bases, V lost 6 bases, and 14 bases had no gene match. Germline assignment: CDR1 SGHNT and CDR2 YYREEE (reference sequence). CDR3 protein: CASNQRRGALGEQYF. As DNA, the CDR3 is TGTGCCAGCAACCAACGGCGGGGGGCACTCGGCGAGCAGTACTTC.

The rearrangement links TRBV2 to TRBJ2-1, with 8 nucleotides matching TRBD1. CDR3 length: 13 amino acids. With 8 bases clipped from V and 9 bases from J, the junction kept 9 bases outside the gene matches. CDR1 and CDR2 (germline): SNHLY, FYNNEI. Here the CDR3 DNA reads TGTGCCAGCGTGGCAGGGGGCCGGGGTGAGCAGTTCTTC. It encodes CASVAGGRGEQFF.

This rearrangement joins TRBV28 to TRBJ2-2, with 10 positions matching TRBD2. In germline, CDR1 is MDHEN, CDR2 SYDVKM. The CDR3 loop spans 16 amino acids. V gave up 6 bases and J gave up 2 bases; unmatched junction bases: 6. This CDR3 is CASRRSSGSNTGELFF. The CDR3 DNA sequence: TGTGCCAGCAGAAGATCTAGCGGGAGCAACACCGGGGAGCTGTTTTTT.

J is TRBJ1-2 and V is TRBV28; perhaps TRBD1 as D (6 bases). The germline CDR1 and CDR2 sequences are MDHEN and SYDVKM. CDR3 length: 15 amino acids. V lost 7 bases and J 2 bases, leaving 17 bases between the germline ends. CDR3 region: CASTLSPGDNYGYTF. The CDR3 DNA is TGTGCCAGCACCCTCTCCCCAGGGGACAACTATGGCTACACCTTC.

This sequence joins TRBV13 and TRBJ1-1, with D possibly being TRBD1 (5 bases). Trimming removed 5 bases at V and 4 bases at J, with 17 bases between. This CDR3 region has 15 residues. Germline V gene data show CDR1 as PRHDT and CDR2 as FYEKMQ (reference sequence). The CDR3, as DNA: TGTGCCAGCAGCCCCCGCGGCGGGGGAAGCACTGAAGCTTTCTTT. Translated: CASSPRGGGSTEAFF.

The chain links TRBV19 to TRBJ2-7, with a tentative D call TRBD1 (6 bases). Trimming took off 0 bases at V and 8 bases at J, with 11 bases between the two ends. CDR3 length equals 13 residues. The germline CDR1 and CDR2 sequences are LNHDA and SQIVND (reference sequence). CDR3 sequence (DNA): TGTGCCAGTAGTATAGAAGTCAGGGGAAAGCAGTACTTC. Its translation is CASSIEVRGKQYF.

This chain joins TRBV9 and TRBJ2-3; TRBD2 aligns across 10 bases. CDR1 is SGDLS, CDR2 YYNGEE, per germline. J was trimmed by 4 bases and V by 4 bases; bases with no gene match: 6. The CDR3 runs 15 residues. The CDR3 here is CASSTAGLASDTQYF. The CDR3 nucleotides read TGTGCCAGCAGCACAGCGGGACTAGCGTCAGATACGCAGTATTTT.